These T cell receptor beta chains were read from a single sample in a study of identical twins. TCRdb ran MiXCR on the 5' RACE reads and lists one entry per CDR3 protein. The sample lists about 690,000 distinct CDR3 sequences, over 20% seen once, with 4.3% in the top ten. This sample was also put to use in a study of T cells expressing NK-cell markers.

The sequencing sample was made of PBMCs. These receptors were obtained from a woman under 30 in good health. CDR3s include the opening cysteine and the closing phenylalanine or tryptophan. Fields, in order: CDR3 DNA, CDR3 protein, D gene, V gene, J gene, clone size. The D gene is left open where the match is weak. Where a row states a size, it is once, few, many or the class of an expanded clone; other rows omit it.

TGTGCCAGCAGCCCAGACGGGACATACACTGAAGCTTTCTTT	CASSPDGTYTEAFF	-	TRBV9	TRBJ1-1	few
TGTGCCAGCAGTTACAGGGGGGTGAGTGAAGCTTTCTTT	CASSYRGVSEAFF	-	TRBV6-5	TRBJ1-1	few
TGTGCCAGCAGCCCGACAAAAGATACGCAGTATTTT	CASSPTKDTQYF	-	TRBV6-5	TRBJ2-3	few
TGCGCCAGCAGCTTGGGAGCGGGAGCCACAGATACGCAGTATTTT	CASSLGAGATDTQYF	TRBD2	TRBV5-1	TRBJ2-3	-
TGTGCCAGCAGCAAGCGGGAGGGCCGAGTCGAGCAGTTCTTC	CASSKREGRVEQFF	TRBD2	TRBV7-2	TRBJ2-1	-
TGTGCCAGCAGCATCGGACTAGCGGGCACTCAAGAGACCCAGTACTTC	CASSIGLAGTQETQYF	TRBD2	TRBV5-4	TRBJ2-5	-
TGTGCCAGCAGCCCTAGCGGGTGGGTCTCCTACAATGAGCAGTTCTTC	CASSPSGWVSYNEQFF	TRBD2	TRBV14	TRBJ2-1	many
TGTGCCAGCAAGACAGGGGGCGACGGCTACACCTTC	CASKTGGDGYTF	TRBD1	TRBV27	TRBJ1-2	few
TGTGCCAGCAGTGAATGGGGGTTCGGGGGGCTCGGGACTGAAGCTTTCTTT	CASSEWGFGGLGTEAFF	-	TRBV25-1	TRBJ1-1	few
TGTGCCAGCAGCGAGGGGGTAGAGGACAGGGGTATTCACGAGCAGTACTTC	CASSEGVEDRGIHEQYF	TRBD1	TRBV9	TRBJ2-7	-
TGTGCCAGCAGCTGGACGGGGGGGTCTGAGCAGTTCTTC	CASSWTGGSEQFF	TRBD2	TRBV5-5	TRBJ2-1	-
TGTGCCAGCAGTTCCAGGGGCGTAGCCGGCTACACCTTC	CASSSRGVAGYTF	-	TRBV12-3/TRBV12-4	TRBJ1-2	-
TGTGCCAGCAGTCCCTTACCAAGGGCGAGAGAGACCCAGTACTTC	CASSPLPRARETQYF	-	TRBV12-3/TRBV12-4	TRBJ2-5	few
TGTGCCATCAGTGAGCGGGATTCGAGCACAGATACGCAGTATTTT	CAISERDSSTDTQYF	-	TRBV10-3	TRBJ2-3	few
TGCGCCAGCAGCCAGCGGGACAGGGGTTACGAGCAGTACTTC	CASSQRDRGYEQYF	TRBD1	TRBV5-1	TRBJ2-7	-
TGTGCCAGCAGCTTGGGGGTAGCCGGAGATACGCAGTATTTT	CASSLGVAGDTQYF	-	TRBV13	TRBJ2-3	many
TGTGCCAGCTCTACCTGGGACAGGAACTACGAGCAGTACTTC	CASSTWDRNYEQYF	TRBD1	TRBV10-3	TRBJ2-7	-
TGTGCCAGCAGTGAACGATTGATCCAGTCTAGCACAGATACGCAGTATTTT	CASSERLIQSSTDTQYF	-	TRBV12-3/TRBV12-4	TRBJ2-3	few
TGTGCCAGCAGTTTACGGGGACTCAATACTTACAATGAGCAGTTCTTC	CASSLRGLNTYNEQFF	-	TRBV27	TRBJ2-1	-
TGTGCCAGCAGACCGGGACAGGGAATTTCCGGGGAGCTGTTTTTT	CASRPGQGISGELFF	TRBD1	TRBV27	TRBJ2-2	few
TGTGCCAGCAGTAAGGGACTGAAAGTAGGCGAGACCCAGTACTTC	CASSKGLKVGETQYF	-	TRBV12-3/TRBV12-4	TRBJ2-5	few
TGCGCCAGCATCGATCCGGGACAGGGGAATAATGAGCAGTTCTTC	CASIDPGQGNNEQFF	TRBD1	TRBV5-1	TRBJ2-1	-
TGTGCCAGCAGCTTAGAGGAGTTGAACACTGAAGCTTTCTTT	CASSLEELNTEAFF	-	TRBV7-8	TRBJ1-1	few
TGTGCCAGCAGTTATGCTAGCGGGAAAGAGACCCAGTACTTC	CASSYASGKETQYF	TRBD2	TRBV6-5	TRBJ2-5	few
TGCAGCGTTAAGGGACAGGGGAGGAATGAGCAGTTCTTC	CSVKGQGRNEQFF	TRBD1	TRBV29-1	TRBJ2-1	many
TGTGCCAGCAGCTGGCCGGATCGGTCCACTGAAGCTTTCTTT	CASSWPDRSTEAFF	-	TRBV5-6	TRBJ1-1	many
TGTGCCAGCAGGTTAACGATAGGCCAACTGTTTTTT	CASRLTIGQLFF	-	TRBV12-3/TRBV12-4	TRBJ1-4	few
TGTGCCAGCAGACCCGGGACGAACGAGCAGTACTTC	CASRPGTNEQYF	-	TRBV12-3/TRBV12-4	TRBJ2-7	-
TGTGCCAGCAGCTTAGTACGGGGGGGGCCCGGGGAGCTGTTTTTT	CASSLVRGGPGELFF	TRBD2	TRBV7-2	TRBJ2-2	-
TGCGCCAGCAGCTTGGTAGCGGGAGGCCGCGGGGATACGCAGTATTTT	CASSLVAGGRGDTQYF	TRBD2	TRBV5-1	TRBJ2-3	few
TGTGCCACCCTGGGTCGGGACAGGGGTTCCGGGCAGTACTTC	CATLGRDRGSGQYF	TRBD1	TRBV2	TRBJ2-7	few
TGCAGTGCCAGGCGGCGGGGACTAGCGGGGGAGTACGAGCAGTACTTC	CSARRRGLAGEYEQYF	TRBD2	TRBV20-1	TRBJ2-7	few
TGCGCCAGCCGGGGCACACTCACAGATACGCAGTATTTT	CASRGTLTDTQYF	-	TRBV10-1	TRBJ2-3	-
TGTGCCAGCAAACTTGGCGGAGCGGCATACAATGAGCAGTTCTTC	CASKLGGAAYNEQFF	-	TRBV3-1	TRBJ2-1	few
TGTGCCGGCGGACAGTACAATGAGCAGTTCTTC	CAGGQYNEQFF	-	TRBV6-2/TRBV6-3	TRBJ2-1	-
TGTGCCAGCAGGTGGGACACAAACTACGAGCAGTACTTC	CASRWDTNYEQYF	-	TRBV12-3/TRBV12-4	TRBJ2-7	many
TGCAGTGCCCGCCCCGCGGCAAGGGTTACCTACAATGAGCAGTTCTTC	CSARPAARVTYNEQFF	-	TRBV20-1	TRBJ2-1	few
TGCGCCAGCAGCTTTACGGCGGGGGGGCGCACAGATACGCAGTATTTT	CASSFTAGGRTDTQYF	TRBD2	TRBV5-1	TRBJ2-3	-
TGCAGTGCTAGGGCCCTACTAGCGGGAGAAATAGAGCAGTACTTC	CSARALLAGEIEQYF	TRBD2	TRBV20-1	TRBJ2-7	-
TGCAGTGCTAGGGTTACTGGGGGCGGGATGGATCAGCCCCAGCATTTT	CSARVTGGGMDQPQHF	-	TRBV20-1	TRBJ1-5	few
TGTGCCAGCAGCTTAACGGGAAACCACAACACCGGGGAGCTGTTTTTT	CASSLTGNHNTGELFF	-	TRBV11-2	TRBJ2-2	-
TGCAGCTGCCCTAGCGGAGGCACTGAAGCTTTCTTT	CSCPSGGTEAFF	-	TRBV29-1	TRBJ1-1	-
TGTGCCAGCAGTTTCCGACAGGGCTCTGGAAACACCATATATTTT	CASSFRQGSGNTIYF	TRBD1	TRBV6-5	TRBJ1-3	many
TGTGCCAGCAGTTTATGGCCCGGGACAGGGGCGCAGTACTTC	CASSLWPGTGAQYF	TRBD1	TRBV27	TRBJ2-7	-
TGTGCCAGCAGTCCAGAACCTCTGTATACGCAGTATTTT	CASSPEPLYTQYF	-	TRBV12-3/TRBV12-4	TRBJ2-3	-
TGTGCCAGCACCTCTTATTATCTGGGCACCGAGGGCACTGAAGCTTTCTTT	CASTSYYLGTEGTEAFF	-	TRBV5-6	TRBJ1-1	-
TGTGCCAGCAGCTCCGTTAACGGGGAAGAGACCCAGTACTTC	CASSSVNGEETQYF	-	TRBV7-9	TRBJ2-5	many
TGTGCCAGCAGTGAATGGTCCAGGGGTTACAATCAGCCCCAGCATTTT	CASSEWSRGYNQPQHF	-	TRBV6-1	TRBJ1-5	many
TGCGCCGGAGAAACGACAGGGAAGAAGGGCACAGATACGCAGTATTTT	CAGETTGKKGTDTQYF	TRBD1	TRBV5-1	TRBJ2-3	-
TGTGCCAGCAGCCCTAATGCTTTTAATTACGAGCAGTACTTC	CASSPNAFNYEQYF	-	TRBV7-6	TRBJ2-7	many